This record covers a single TCR beta chain. There is no known antigen for this receptor. Nothing much larger sits one base from this clone, and base qualities are not available. In the germline V gene, CDR1 corresponds to SQVTM and CDR2 to ANQGSEA. The CDR3 runs 14 amino acids, cysteine and phenylalanine included. The only DNA kept is the CDR3, 42 bases in frame from the first base. Trimming removed 1 base from V and 4 bases from J; the gene matches leave 4 bases unexplained. RNA was extracted using the RNeasy kit, and roughly 0.5 to 1 microgram was reverse transcribed with random hexamers. TCR beta CDR3 regions were amplified with the immunoSEQ multiplex PCR assay covering 54 Vbeta and 13 Jbeta segments. Bias from PCR amplification was corrected by using a synthetic template baseline for primer optimization and for computational correction. On the study's bioinformatics: Reads were annotated to V, D and J genes per IMGT and analyzed with immunoSEQ Analyzer, keeping only productive sequences. To calculate clonality, Shannon entropy was normalized by log2 of the number of productive unique sequences and then subtracted from one. For each patient and control, public and private clones were evaluated among the 100 most prevalent clones. Clones were defined as Susac-specific if absent from the healthy and MS cohorts, from 900 to 1,300 published viral clones and from other ImmuneACCESS disease sequences. The public reads were quality trimmed at Q25 with fastp and then assembled into clones with MiXCR by TCRdb, keeping productive beta chains. Every CDR3 protein is listed once, alongside the most common genes and DNA of its rows. TCRdb's processing, not the study's, gives the V and J calls here. This sample lists some 170,000 distinct CDR3 sequences; roughly 94% were detected once. Of the sample, approximately 0.099% falls within the top ten clones.

The data were obtained in a study of CD8 T cells in Susac syndrome (dated 2019 in TCRdb). Regarding the research as a whole: Among the sequenced Susac syndrome patients, more than five had clinically active disease and under ten were in clinical remission. Whether CD8+ T cell activation and differentiation in Susac syndrome was antigen driven was tested using repertoire sequencing. Susac syndrome patients were therapy-naive, on corticosteroids (some also receiving IVIg), or on IVIg alone at blood withdrawal. The investigation overall reported the following: The study acknowledged that relatively few individuals were included in the TCR sequencing and HLA analysis. In patients with Susac syndrome, the CD4+ T cell repertoire showed no detectable clonal expansion.

High-throughput TCR beta sequencing profiled peripheral blood CD8+ and CD4+ T cells from healthy donors, Susac syndrome patients and multiple sclerosis patients. Recently defined diagnostic criteria for definite or probable disease were met by the Susac syndrome patients. Bulk CD8+ and CD4+ T cells were purified by magnetic negative isolation, whereas CD8+ TEMRA cells were enriched by FACS. Blood was drawn into EDTA tubes, processed within 24 hours, and PBMCs were isolated by density gradient centrifugation. PBMCs intended for TCR sequencing were cryopreserved in liquid nitrogen and were subsequently thawed in a 37 degrees C water bath. The sorted or isolated CD4+, CD8+ and CD8+ TEMRA cells reached a purity of at least 90%.

The sequenced sample consisted of CD4+ T cells from PBMCs. The receptor comes from a human donor with Susac syndrome. This chain is built from TRBV29-1 and TRBJ2-1; a stretch of 7 junction bases matches TRBD2. For the CDR3, the sequence is CSVEARGGYNEQFF. The nucleotides are TGCAGCGTTGAAGCCCGCGGGGGTTACAATGAGCAGTTCTTC.